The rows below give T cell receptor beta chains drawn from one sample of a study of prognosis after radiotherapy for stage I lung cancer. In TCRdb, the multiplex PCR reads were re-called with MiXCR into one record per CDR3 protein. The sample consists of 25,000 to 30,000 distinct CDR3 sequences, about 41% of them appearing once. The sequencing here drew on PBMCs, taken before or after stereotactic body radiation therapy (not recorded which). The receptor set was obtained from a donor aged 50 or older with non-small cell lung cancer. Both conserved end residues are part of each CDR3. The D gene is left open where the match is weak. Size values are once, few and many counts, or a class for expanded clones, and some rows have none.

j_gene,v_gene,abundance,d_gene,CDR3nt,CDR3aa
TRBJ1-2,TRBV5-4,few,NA,TGTGCCAGCAGCTTGGAGGGCCGGGACTCGGAGTATGGCTACACCTTC,CASSLEGRDSEYGYTF
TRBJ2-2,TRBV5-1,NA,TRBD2,TGCGCCAGCAGCTTGAATCCGGGAGGAAACACCGGGGAGCTGTTTTTT,CASSLNPGGNTGELFF
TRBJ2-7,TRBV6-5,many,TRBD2,TGTGCCAGCAGTTACGGCCAGCGGGGGGCACTCAGCGAGCAGTACTTC,CASSYGQRGALSEQYF
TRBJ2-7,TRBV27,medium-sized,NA,TGTGCCAGCAGTTCTGCAGGACGGTCCTACGAGCAGTACTTC,CASSSAGRSYEQYF
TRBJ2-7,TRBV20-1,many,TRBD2,TGCAGTGCGGCCGGGACTATCAACGAGCAGTACTTC,CSAAGTINEQYF
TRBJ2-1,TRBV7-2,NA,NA,TGTGCCAGCAGCCCAAGACACTTCTCCTACAATGAGCAGTTCTTC,CASSPRHFSYNEQFF
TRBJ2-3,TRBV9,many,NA,TGTGCCAGCAGCGTAGCGGCCGAAGGAAATACGCAGTATTTT,CASSVAAEGNTQYF
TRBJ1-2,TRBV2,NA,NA,TGTGCCAGCAGTGAAGGAGGGGCAAATTTGGTCTATGGCTACACCTTC,CASSEGGANLVYGYTF
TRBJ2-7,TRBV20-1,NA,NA,TGCAGTGCTGCTAAGGGACTGCCCTACGAGCAGTACTTC,CSAAKGLPYEQYF
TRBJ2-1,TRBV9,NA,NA,TGTGCCAGCAGCGTTCACGGGAGCAATGAGCAGTTCTTC,CASSVHGSNEQFF
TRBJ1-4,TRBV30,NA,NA,TGTGCCTGGGGAAATCGAACTAATGAAAAACTGTTTTTT,CAWGNRTNEKLFF
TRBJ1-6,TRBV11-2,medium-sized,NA,TGTGCCAGCATCCGTAATTCACCCCTCCACTTT,CASIRNSPLHF
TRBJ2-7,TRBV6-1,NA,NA,TGTGCCAGCATCCGTATCCGGTGGGAGCAGTACTTC,CASIRIRWEQYF
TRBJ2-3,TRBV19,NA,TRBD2,TGTGCCAGTAGTATTCTCAGCGGGAGAGTCACAGATACGCAGTATTTT,CASSILSGRVTDTQYF
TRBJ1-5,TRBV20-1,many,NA,TGCAGTGCTAGAGATGTGGGGGGCGCGGGGCAGCCCCAGCATTTT,CSARDVGGAGQPQHF
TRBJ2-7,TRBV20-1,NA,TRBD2,TGCAGTGCTCCTCAAGGACTAGCGGAGATTTACGAGCAGTACTTC,CSAPQGLAEIYEQYF
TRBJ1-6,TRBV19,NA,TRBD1,TGTGCCAGTCGGGACAGTGATAATTCACCCCTCCACTTT,CASRDSDNSPLHF
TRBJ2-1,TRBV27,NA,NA,TGTGCCAGTAGGACACTGACAGTGAACAATGAGCAGTTCTTC,CASRTLTVNNEQFF
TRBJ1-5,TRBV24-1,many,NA,TGTGCCACCAGTCCCGGGGGGACGGGCAATCAGCCCCAGCATTTT,CATSPGGTGNQPQHF
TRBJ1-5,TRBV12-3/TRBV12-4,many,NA,TGTGCCAGCAGTTTTGGAGCAGGGAGCCAGCCCCAGCATTTT,CASSFGAGSQPQHF
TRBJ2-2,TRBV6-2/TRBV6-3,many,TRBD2,TGTGCCAGCACTCGAATAGCGGGAGCTTCCGGGGAGCTGTTTTTT,CASTRIAGASGELFF
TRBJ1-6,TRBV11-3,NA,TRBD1,TGTGCCAGCATCACACCGAGAGGAGGGGACAGGGTCTATAATTCACCCCTCCACTTT,CASITPRGGDRVYNSPLHF
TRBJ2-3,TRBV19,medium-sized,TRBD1,TGTGCCAGTAGGGGGACAGGGGTCGCAGGAGATACGCAGTATTTT,CASRGTGVAGDTQYF
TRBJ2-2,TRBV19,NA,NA,TGTTCCTCTGGCAGGGGTTCGTTTGGCGGGGATCTGTTTTTT,CSSGRGSFGGDLFF
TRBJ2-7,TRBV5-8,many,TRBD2,TGTGCCAGCAGCCTATTTCTGGCGGGAGGGCCCCACGAGCAGTACTTC,CASSLFLAGGPHEQYF
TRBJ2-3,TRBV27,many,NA,TGTGCCAGTCGAGTTCAGAGCACAGATACGCAGTATTTT,CASRVQSTDTQYF
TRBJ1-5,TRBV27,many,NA,TGTGCCAGCAGTCTTCAGGCTGGTCAGCCCCAGCATTTT,CASSLQAGQPQHF
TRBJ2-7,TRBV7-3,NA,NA,TGTGCCAGCGGCTTAATTTCAATGGATGCGGGGTCGGGGGAGCAGTACTTC,CASGLISMDAGSGEQYF
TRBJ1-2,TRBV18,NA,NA,TGTGCCAGCTCACCGTCCGACGGACGCCGTTATGGCTACACCTTC,CASSPSDGRRYGYTF
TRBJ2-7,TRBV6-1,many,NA,TGTGCCAGCAGACAAGACAACTCCTACGAGCAGTACTTC,CASRQDNSYEQYF
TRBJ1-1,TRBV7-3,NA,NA,TGTGCCAGCAGCATCTCGCCGGCCGAGAACACTGAAGCTTTCTTT,CASSISPAENTEAFF
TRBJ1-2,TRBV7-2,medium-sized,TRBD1,TGTGCCAGCAGCTTACAGGGGGCGGTCGACTATGGCTACACCTTC,CASSLQGAVDYGYTF
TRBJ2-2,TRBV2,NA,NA,TGTGCCAGCAGTGCTTGGACAGGGAGGGCCGGGGAGCTGTTTTTT,CASSAWTGRAGELFF
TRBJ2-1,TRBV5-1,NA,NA,TGCGCCAGCAGCGGTTCAGCGTGGTGTGGGTACAATGAGCAGTTCTTC,CASSGSAWCGYNEQFF
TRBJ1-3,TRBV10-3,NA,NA,TGTGCCACCCGGGACACCTCTGGAAACACCATATATTTT,CATRDTSGNTIYF
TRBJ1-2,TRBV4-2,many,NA,TGTGCCAGCAGCCAGGGGACGGAAAACTATGGCTACACCTTC,CASSQGTENYGYTF
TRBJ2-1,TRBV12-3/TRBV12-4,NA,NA,TGTGCCAGCAGTACCGGAGGGCCCGACAATGAGCAGTTCTTC,CASSTGGPDNEQFF
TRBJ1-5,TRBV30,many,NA,TGTGCCTGGAGAGGGGACTACGGCAATCAGCCCCAGCATTTT,CAWRGDYGNQPQHF
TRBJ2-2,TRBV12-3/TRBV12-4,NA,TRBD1,TGTGCCAGCAGTTTAGCGGGTAGGGGACAGGAAAGCATCGGGGAGCTGTTTTTT,CASSLAGRGQESIGELFF
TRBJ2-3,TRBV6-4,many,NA,TGTGCCAGCAGTTCCGGGCCCTCCACAGATACGCAGTATTTT,CASSSGPSTDTQYF
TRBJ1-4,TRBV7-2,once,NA,NA,CASSFYICSAKTGPPNEKLFF
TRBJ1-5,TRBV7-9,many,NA,TGTGCCAGCAGCTGGCGGGGGGGGCCGAGGAATAGCAATCAGCCCCAGCATTTT,CASSWRGGPRNSNQPQHF
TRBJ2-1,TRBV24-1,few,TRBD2,TGTGCCTCCGGGACTAGCGGTTTGGAAGAGCAGTTCTTC,CASGTSGLEEQFF
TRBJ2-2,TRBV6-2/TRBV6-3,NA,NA,TGTGCCAGCCTAGGACAGCCTTACACCGGGGAGCTGTTTTTT,CASLGQPYTGELFF
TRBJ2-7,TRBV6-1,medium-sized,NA,TGTGCCAGCAGTGTAGGGGACACCAACTACGAGCAGTACTTC,CASSVGDTNYEQYF
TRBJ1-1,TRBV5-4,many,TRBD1,TGTGCCAGCAGATCAGGGGGTAACACTGAAGCTTTCTTT,CASRSGGNTEAFF
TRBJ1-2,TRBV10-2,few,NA,TGCGCCAGCAGTGGGACAGCAACGGGTGGCGGCTACACCTTC,CASSGTATGGGYTF
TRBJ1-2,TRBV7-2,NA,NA,TGTGCCAGCAGCCCCGTCACAGGTAAAGGCTATGCCTACACCTTC,CASSPVTGKGYAYTF
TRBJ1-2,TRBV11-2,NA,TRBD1,TGTGCCAGCAGCCCAGGGACAGGGTTAAGGAACTATGGCTACACCTTC,CASSPGTGLRNYGYTF
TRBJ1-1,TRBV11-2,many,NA,TGTGCCAGCAGCTTAAGGGACACTGAAGCTTTCTTT,CASSLRDTEAFF
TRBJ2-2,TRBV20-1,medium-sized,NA,TGCAGTGCTACCGCGGGGGCTCGCACCGGGGAGCTGTTTTTT,CSATAGARTGELFF
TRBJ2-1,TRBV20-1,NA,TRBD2,TGCAGTGCTAGAGCCGAATCCGGGAGGGCCAGGTACAATGAGCAGTTCTTC,CSARAESGRARYNEQFF
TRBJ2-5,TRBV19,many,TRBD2,TGTGCCAGTAGTATACTGAGGACTAGCGCGACACAAGAGACCCAGTACTTC,CASSILRTSATQETQYF